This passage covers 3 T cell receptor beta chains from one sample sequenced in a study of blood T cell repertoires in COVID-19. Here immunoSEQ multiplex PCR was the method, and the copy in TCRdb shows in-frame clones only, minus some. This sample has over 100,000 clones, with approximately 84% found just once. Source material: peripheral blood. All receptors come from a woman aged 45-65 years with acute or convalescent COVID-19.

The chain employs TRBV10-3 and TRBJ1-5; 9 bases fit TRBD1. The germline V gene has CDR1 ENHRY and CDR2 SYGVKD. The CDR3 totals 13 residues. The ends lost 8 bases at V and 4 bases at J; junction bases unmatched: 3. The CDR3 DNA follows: TGTGCCATCGGGACAGGGTCGAATCAGCCCCAGCATTTT. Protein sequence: CAIGTGSNQPQHF.

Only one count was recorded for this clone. The CDR3 sequence is CAWSVFGAVLGNTIYF. The CDR3, as DNA: TGTGCCTGGAGTGTATTTGGTGCGGTGTTAGGAAACACCATATATTTT. The chain uses TRBV30 and TRBJ1-3; D gene ambiguous. In germline, CDR1 is GTSNPN, CDR2 SVGIG (reference sequence). This CDR3 comprises 16 residues. V was cut by 0 bases and J by 4 bases, with 16 bases left in between.

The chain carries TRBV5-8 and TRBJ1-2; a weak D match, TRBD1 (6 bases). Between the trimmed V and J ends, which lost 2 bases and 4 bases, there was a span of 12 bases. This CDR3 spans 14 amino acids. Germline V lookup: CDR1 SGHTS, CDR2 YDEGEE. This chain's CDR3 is CASSFYRVPYGYTF. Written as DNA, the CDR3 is TGTGCCAGCAGCTTCTACAGGGTACCCTATGGCTACACCTTC.